This T cell receptor (beta chain) came from a study of blood T cell repertoires in COVID-19. Overall study context: Samples taken during acute and convalescent COVID-19 were collected in the United States, Italy and Spain. PBMCs, B-cell-depleted T cells, or T cells provided the cDNA or gDNA that made up the material.

Between the trimmed V and J ends, which lost 0 bases and 4 bases, there was a span of 12 bases. Germline CDR1 reads SGHRS; CDR2 reads YFSETQ. This CDR3 region has 15 residues. Per the authors' pipeline: Nucleated cell counts were estimated from reference gene primer amplification. Using immunoSEQ multiplex PCR, the repertoire was profiled, and TCRdb retains in-frame clones only, with some absent. Clonal size and the V and J genes are those of that table, whereas D and trimming came from the DNA. The top ten clones hold 5% to 6.5% of a sample with approximately 180,000 clones, 70% to 90% of them seen once.

Sequencing was performed on peripheral blood. The J gene is TRBJ2-3, the V gene TRBV5-1, with D perhaps TRBD2 (6 bases). The sequence derives from a man aged 40-49 years with active or convalescent COVID-19. The CDR3 loop reads CASSLEGPSADTQYF. The CDR3 DNA reads as TGCGCCAGCAGCTTGGAAGGGCCTAGCGCAGATACGCAGTATTTT.